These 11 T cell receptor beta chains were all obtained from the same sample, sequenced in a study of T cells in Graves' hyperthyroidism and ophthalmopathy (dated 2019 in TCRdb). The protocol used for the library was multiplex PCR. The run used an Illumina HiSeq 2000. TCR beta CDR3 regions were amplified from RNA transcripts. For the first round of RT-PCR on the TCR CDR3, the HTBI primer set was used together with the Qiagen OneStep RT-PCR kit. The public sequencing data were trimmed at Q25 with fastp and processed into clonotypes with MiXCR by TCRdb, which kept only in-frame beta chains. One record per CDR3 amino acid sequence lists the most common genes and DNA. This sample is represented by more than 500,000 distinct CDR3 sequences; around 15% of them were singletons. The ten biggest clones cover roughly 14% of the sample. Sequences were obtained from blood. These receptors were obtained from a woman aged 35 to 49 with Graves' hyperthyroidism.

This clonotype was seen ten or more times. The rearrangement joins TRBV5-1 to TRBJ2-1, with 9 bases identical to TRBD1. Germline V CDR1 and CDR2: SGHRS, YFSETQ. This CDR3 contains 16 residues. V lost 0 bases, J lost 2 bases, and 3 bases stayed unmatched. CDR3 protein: CASSLGGTGTYNEQFF. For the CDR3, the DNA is TGCGCCAGCAGCTTGGGCGGGACAGGGACCTACAATGAGCAGTTCTTC.

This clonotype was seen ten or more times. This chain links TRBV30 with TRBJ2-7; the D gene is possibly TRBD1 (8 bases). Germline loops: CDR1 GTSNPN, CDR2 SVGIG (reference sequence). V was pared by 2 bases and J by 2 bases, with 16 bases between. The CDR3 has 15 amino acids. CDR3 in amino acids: CAWSPGGTGPYEQYF. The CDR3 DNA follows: TGTGCCTGGAGTCCCGGGGGGACAGGACCCTACGAGCAGTACTTC.

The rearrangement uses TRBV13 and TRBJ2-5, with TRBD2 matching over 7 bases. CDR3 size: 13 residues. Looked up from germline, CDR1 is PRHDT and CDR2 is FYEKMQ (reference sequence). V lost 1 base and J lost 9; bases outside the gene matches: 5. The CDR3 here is CASSLDQRGAQYF. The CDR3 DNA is TGTGCCAGCAGCTTAGACCAGCGGGGAGCCCAGTACTTC.

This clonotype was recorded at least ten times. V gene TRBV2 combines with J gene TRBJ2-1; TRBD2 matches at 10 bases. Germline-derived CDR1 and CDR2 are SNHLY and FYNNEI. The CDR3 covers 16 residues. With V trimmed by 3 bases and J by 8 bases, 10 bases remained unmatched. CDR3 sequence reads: CASSEGLAGDHYEQFF. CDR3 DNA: TGTGCCAGCAGTGAGGGGCTAGCGGGAGATCATTATGAGCAGTTCTTC.

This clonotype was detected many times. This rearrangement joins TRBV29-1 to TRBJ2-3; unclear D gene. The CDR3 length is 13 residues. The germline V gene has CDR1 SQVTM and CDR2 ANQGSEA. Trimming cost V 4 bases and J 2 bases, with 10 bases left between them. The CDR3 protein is CSVAQQATDTQYF. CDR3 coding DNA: TGCAGCGTTGCTCAGCAGGCCACAGATACGCAGTATTTT.

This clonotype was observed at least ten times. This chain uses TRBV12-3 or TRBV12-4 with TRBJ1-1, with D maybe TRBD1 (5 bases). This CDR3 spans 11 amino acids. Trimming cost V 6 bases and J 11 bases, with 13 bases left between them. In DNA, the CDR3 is TGTGCCAGCAGCTCAGGGTTCCGGGCTTTCTTT. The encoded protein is CASSSGFRAFF.

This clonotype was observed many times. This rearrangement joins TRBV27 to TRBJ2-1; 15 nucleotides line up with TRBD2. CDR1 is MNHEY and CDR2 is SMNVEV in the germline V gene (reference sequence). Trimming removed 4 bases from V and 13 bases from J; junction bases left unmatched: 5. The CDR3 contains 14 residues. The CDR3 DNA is TGTGCCAGCAGTTGGACTAGCGGGAGGGCCCTTCAGTTCTTC. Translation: CASSWTSGRALQFF.

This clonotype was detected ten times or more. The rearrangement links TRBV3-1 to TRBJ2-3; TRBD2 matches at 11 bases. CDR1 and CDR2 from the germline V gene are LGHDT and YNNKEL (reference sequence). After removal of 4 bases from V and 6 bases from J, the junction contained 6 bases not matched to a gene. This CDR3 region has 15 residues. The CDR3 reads CASSPSSGRSDTQYF. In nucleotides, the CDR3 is TGTGCCAGCAGCCCATCTAGCGGGAGGTCTGATACGCAGTATTTT.

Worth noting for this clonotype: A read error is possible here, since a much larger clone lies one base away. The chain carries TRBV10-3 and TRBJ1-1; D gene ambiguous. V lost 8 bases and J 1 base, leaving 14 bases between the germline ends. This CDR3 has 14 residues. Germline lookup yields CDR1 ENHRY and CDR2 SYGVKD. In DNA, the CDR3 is TGTGCCATCGGCCCAGCGGTGGGGAACACTGAAGCTTTCTTT. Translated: CAIGPAVGNTEAFF.

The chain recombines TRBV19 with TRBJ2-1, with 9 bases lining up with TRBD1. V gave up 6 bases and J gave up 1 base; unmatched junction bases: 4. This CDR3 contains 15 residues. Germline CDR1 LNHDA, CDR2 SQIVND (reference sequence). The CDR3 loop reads CASRTGTGSYNEQFF. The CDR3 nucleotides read TGTGCCAGTAGGACCGGGACAGGGTCCTACAATGAGCAGTTCTTC.

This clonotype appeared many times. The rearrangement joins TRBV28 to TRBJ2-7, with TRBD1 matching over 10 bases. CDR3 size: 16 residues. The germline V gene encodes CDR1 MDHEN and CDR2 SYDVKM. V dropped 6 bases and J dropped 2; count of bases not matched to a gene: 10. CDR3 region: CASSPSPGQGPYEQYF. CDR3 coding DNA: TGTGCCAGCAGCCCATCACCGGGACAGGGGCCCTACGAGCAGTACTTC.